The rows below give T cell receptor beta chains drawn from one sample of a study of CD8 T cells in ankylosing spondylitis. TCRdb re-derived calls from the 5' RACE reads in MiXCR, one entry per CDR3 protein. The profile shows 90,000 to 100,000 distinct CDR3 sequences, roughly 8.3% of them singletons. The sample consisted of blood, either unsorted or a sorted T cell fraction (not recorded which). The receptors derive from a male donor with ankylosing spondylitis or in good health (not recorded which). CDR3s include the opening cysteine and the closing phenylalanine or tryptophan. D genes are given only for firm matches. Only part of the rows carry a size: once, few, many, or a class if the clone is expanded.

j_call | clone_size | d_call | v_call | cdr3_aa | cdr3_nt
TRBJ2-3 | many | TRBD2 | TRBV7-2 | CASSSQREGRADTQYF | TGTGCCAGCAGCTCCCAGCGGGAGGGTCGGGCAGATACGCAGTATTTT
TRBJ2-6 | many | . | TRBV3-1 | CASSQVGVGGANVLTF | TGTGCCAGCAGCCAAGTTGGGGTCGGTGGGGCCAACGTCCTGACTTTC
TRBJ2-7 | many | . | TRBV5-1 | CASSSLTGSSYEQYF | TGCGCCAGCAGCTCCCTCACAGGAAGCTCCTACGAGCAGTACTTC
TRBJ2-3 | many | . | TRBV3-1 | CASSQAGPAGDTQYF | TGTGCCAGCAGCCAAGCGGGTCCGGCCGGCGATACGCAGTATTTT
TRBJ1-1 | few | . | TRBV5-1 | CASSSTIGTEAFF | TGCGCCAGCAGCTCTACAATTGGGACTGAAGCTTTCTTT
TRBJ2-2 | many | . | TRBV4-3 | CASSQEKVDTGELFF | TGCGCCAGCAGCCAAGAGAAAGTTGACACCGGGGAGCTGTTTTTT
TRBJ2-7 | many | TRBD2 | TRBV7-2 | CASSLALAVEQYF | TGTGCCAGCAGCTTAGCGCTAGCGGTAGAGCAGTACTTC
TRBJ2-5 | many | . | TRBV9 | CASSVGGAQETQYF | TGTGCCAGCAGCGTAGGGGGAGCCCAAGAGACCCAGTACTTC
TRBJ2-1 | many | . | TRBV2 | CASSEGPFF | TGTGCCAGCAGTGAGGGGCCGTTCTTC
TRBJ2-1 | many | . | TRBV20-1 | CSARDPYGQPYNEQFF | TGCAGTGCTAGAGATCCCTATGGGCAGCCTTACAATGAGCAGTTCTTC
TRBJ1-5 | many | . | TRBV12-3/TRBV12-4 | CASSTGTRYQPQHF | TGTGCCAGCAGTACCGGGACACGGTATCAGCCCCAGCATTTT
TRBJ2-1 | many | . | TRBV5-1 | CAGSQRDPNEQFF | TGCGCCGGCTCGCAACGGGACCCCAATGAGCAGTTCTTC
TRBJ2-1 | many | TRBD2 | TRBV4-3 | CASSQDRTSGREKEQFF | TGCGCCAGCAGCCAAGATCGCACTAGCGGGAGGGAAAAGGAGCAGTTCTTC
TRBJ2-5 | . | . | TRBV12-3/TRBV12-4 | CASSWDGNQETQYF | TGTGCCAGCAGTTGGGACGGGAACCAAGAGACCCAGTACTTC
TRBJ1-2 | many | TRBD1 | TRBV14 | CASSQADRGYGYTF | TGTGCCAGCAGCCAAGCGGACAGGGGGTATGGCTACACCTTC
TRBJ2-7 | many | TRBD1 | TRBV3-1 | CASSRYRGNSPSYEQYF | TGTGCCAGCAGCCGTTACAGGGGTAACTCGCCCTCCTACGAGCAGTACTTC
TRBJ2-7 | many | . | TRBV29-1 | CSVVTGTSYEQYF | TGCAGCGTTGTAACAGGCACCTCCTACGAGCAGTACTTC
TRBJ2-7 | few | . | TRBV9 | CASSVGGRTYEQYF | TGTGCCAGCAGCGTAGGCGGCAGAACCTACGAGCAGTACTTC
TRBJ2-1 | . | . | TRBV7-9 | CASSPGTANEQFF | TGTGCCAGCAGCCCTGGGACCGCCAATGAGCAGTTCTTC
TRBJ2-1 | many | TRBD2 | TRBV4-3 | CASSQGLFSGRAYLINEQFF | TGCGCCAGCAGCCAAGGATTATTCAGCGGGAGGGCCTACCTAATCAATGAGCAGTTCTTC
TRBJ1-1 | few | . | TRBV7-9 | CASSDKPGQPTPAFF | TGTGCCAGCAGCGATAAACCGGGACAACCAACTCCAGCTTTCTTT
TRBJ2-7 | many | . | TRBV20-1 | CSARESDSISYEQYF | TGCAGTGCTAGAGAATCAGATTCAATTTCCTACGAGCAGTACTTC
TRBJ1-5 | many | TRBD1 | TRBV7-2 | CASSLAGTGSYSNQPQHF | TGTGCCAGCAGCTTAGCCGGGACAGGAAGTTATAGCAATCAGCCCCAGCATTTT
TRBJ2-1 | many | TRBD2 | TRBV27 | CASRGLAGGPFEQFF | TGTGCCAGCAGAGGACTAGCGGGAGGGCCGTTTGAGCAGTTCTTC
TRBJ1-1 | many | . | TRBV5-1 | CASSFRAASLNTEAFF | TGCGCCAGCAGCTTCCGGGCAGCGTCTTTAAACACTGAAGCTTTCTTT
TRBJ1-6 | many | . | TRBV7-9 | CASSQTPGGNSPLHF | TGTGCCAGCAGCCAAACCCCCGGCGGAAATTCACCCCTCCACTTT
TRBJ2-6 | many | . | TRBV12-3/TRBV12-4 | CASRRFSGANVLTF | TGTGCCAGCAGGCGATTCTCTGGGGCCAACGTCCTGACTTTC
TRBJ1-2 | many | . | TRBV5-1 | CASSLPGGGYGYTF | TGCGCCAGCAGCTTGCCAGGAGGGGGCTATGGCTACACCTTC
TRBJ1-3 | many | . | TRBV27 | CASSGTDTGNTIYF | TGTGCCAGCAGTGGAACAGATACTGGAAACACCATATATTTT
TRBJ2-3 | many | TRBD2 | TRBV7-2 | CASSSRGIGRRADTQYF | TGTGCCAGCAGCTCCCGAGGGATCGGGAGGCGGGCAGATACGCAGTATTTT
TRBJ2-7 | few | TRBD1 | TRBV14 | CASSQGFRTGIDYEQYF | TGTGCCAGCAGCCAAGGATTTAGGACAGGGATTGACTACGAGCAGTACTTC
TRBJ2-7 | many | . | TRBV20-1 | CSAAWGGGGYEQYF | TGCAGTGCCGCCTGGGGAGGTGGGGGCTACGAGCAGTACTTC
TRBJ2-1 | many | . | TRBV30 | CAWCWTTVRNEQFF | TGTGCCTGGTGTTGGACTACAGTGCGAAATGAGCAGTTCTTC
TRBJ2-5 | . | . | TRBV11-2 | CASRLGVPSDQETQYF | TGTGCCAGCAGATTGGGAGTCCCTTCGGACCAAGAGACCCAGTACTTC
TRBJ1-6 | many | . | TRBV27 | CASSLSGGNSPLHF | TGTGCCAGCAGTTTGTCGGGGGGCAATTCACCCCTCCACTTT
TRBJ2-1 | many | . | TRBV5-1 | CASKVGSYNEQFF | TGCGCCAGCAAAGTCGGCTCCTACAATGAGCAGTTCTTC
TRBJ2-1 | few | . | TRBV7-9 | CASSGTNNEQFF | TGTGCCAGCAGCGGGACGAACAATGAGCAGTTCTTC
TRBJ1-6 | many | . | TRBV19 | CASSSGTSPHF | TGTGCCAGTAGTTCCGGGACTTCACCCCACTTT